The 8 T cell receptor beta chains given below trace back to one sample, sequenced in a study of T cell responses to AZD1222 COVID-19 vaccine. The table came from immunoSEQ multiplex PCR; TCRdb's copy has only in-frame clones and leaves some out. This sample carries fewer than 250,000 clones, about 93% of them seen once, and the ten largest clones take around 1%. Sequencing was performed on peripheral blood, taken on day 0 of MenACWY control vaccination. These receptors all stem from an adult in good health.

The V call is TRBV6-5, the J call TRBJ1-1; a weak D match, TRBD1 (6 bases). The CDR3 length is 14 residues. The germline CDR1 and CDR2 sequences are MNHEY and SVGAGI. V was pared by 5 bases and J by 12 bases, with 22 bases between. CDR3 in DNA: TGTGCCAGCAGTCGCGATCGTCTGCAGGGGTTTACTTTCTTT. Protein product: CASSRDRLQGFTFF.

The chain recombines TRBV29-1 with TRBJ2-1; 7 bases are a match to TRBD2. The CDR3 has 12 residues. Germline loops: CDR1 SQVTM, CDR2 ANQGSEA. CDR3 bases: TGCAGTCAGGTCGGGGGGTACAATGAGCAGTTCTTC. This encodes CSQVGGYNEQFF.

The V and J genes are TRBV18 and TRBJ2-1; the match to TRBD1 covers 7 bases. This CDR3 region has 15 residues. V shed 4 bases, J shed 6 bases, and the junction held 9 bases outside the gene matches. The germline gives CDR1 KGHSH, CDR2 LQKENI. The CDR3 region has the DNA TGTGCCAGCTCACAGGACAGGCCTACCACCAATGAGCAGTTCTTC. Amino acids: CASSQDRPTTNEQFF.

The rearrangement uses TRBV6-5 and TRBJ2-1; the D gene could be TRBD1 or TRBD2 (6 bases each). This CDR3 is built from 14 residues. In germline, CDR1 is MNHEY, CDR2 SVGAGI. The V gene lost 8 bases and the J gene lost 6 bases, with 17 bases spanning the gap. For the CDR3, the DNA is TGTGCCAGCTTGGGGGGCCTGGGGGGCAATGAGCAGTTCTTC. This sequence encodes CASLGGLGGNEQFF.

The table lists this clone with a few counts. The CDR3 region has the DNA TGTGCCAGCAGCCCGAGAGGACAGCGTAGCTATGAAGCTTTCTTT. Residues: CASSPRGQRSYEAFF. The chain has TRBV5-5 and TRBJ1-1; a possible D gene is TRBD1 (6 bases). Looked up from germline, CDR1 is SGHKS and CDR2 is YYEKEE (reference sequence). V dropped 4 bases and J dropped 7 bases, with 20 bases sitting between them. This CDR3 has 15 amino acids.

The rearrangement links TRBV7-9 to TRBJ1-1; D is possibly TRBD1 (6 bases). V lost 6 bases and J lost 9, with 17 bases in between. Looked up from germline, CDR1 is SEHNR and CDR2 is FQNEAQ (reference sequence). The CDR3 is made up of 13 amino acids. In DNA, the CDR3 is TGTGCCAGCAGTTCCCTCGGGGGCTACCAAGCTTTCTTT. Translating gives CASSSLGGYQAFF.

V gene TRBV2 combines with J gene TRBJ1-1, with D hard to call. The CDR3 length is 14 residues. Trimming pared 4 bases from V and 8 bases from J, leaving 17 bases between. Germline V gene lookup returns CDR1 SNHLY and CDR2 FYNNEI. CDR3 in DNA: TGTGCCAGCAGTGTCGGGAACAGCGGAGTCGAAGCTTTCTTT. This translates into CASSVGNSGVEAFF.

This clone appeared a single time. This chain uses TRBV6-1 with TRBJ1-2; no firm D call. Germline CDR1 reads MNHNS; CDR2 reads SASEGT. The CDR3 is 13 residues long. V lost 2 bases to trimming and J lost 1 base, with 5 bases between them. The DNA of the CDR3 is TGTGCCAGCAGTGAAAGGGTTAACTATGGCTACACCTTC. Residues: CASSERVNYGYTF.